This T cell receptor beta chain was sequenced for a study of CD8+ T cells in alopecia areata. Sequencing used cDNA as its template, made by extracting RNA and reverse transcribing it. TCRdb keeps only in-frame clones here, not all; method: immunoSEQ multiplex PCR. The table lists 95,000 to 150,000 clones, around 45% of them singletons. It was from alopecia areata patients that lesional scalp punch biopsies and peripheral blood were collected. The sorting of PBMCs gave CD4+ and CD8+ T cells. This TCR was sampled from a human donor with alopecia areata. The sequenced sample consisted of NKG2D-low CD8+ T cells sorted from blood.

The CDR3 DNA reads as TGTGCCAGCAGCTTACAGGGTAACGGCTACGAGCAGTACTTC. It encodes CASSLQGNGYEQYF. The chain joins TRBV7-3 to TRBJ2-7; perhaps TRBD1 as D (5 bases). V was trimmed by 2 bases and J by 3 bases, leaving 11 bases between them. The CDR3 is 14 amino acids. The germline V gene has CDR1 SGHTA and CDR2 FQGTGA.